The entry below gives a single T cell receptor beta chain sequence along with its context. Seattle patients were enrolled during active infection and followed longitudinally. These data originate in a study of blood T cell repertoires in COVID-19. The authors' processing: Scientists estimated how many nucleated cells there were by amplifying reference gene primers. TCRdb's copy holds only in-frame clones and misses some; the assay was immunoSEQ multiplex PCR. V and J calls and clone size come straight from that table; D and trimming were deduced from the DNA. The table shows 200,000 or so clones, with just under 90% occurring only once. V shed 4 bases and J shed 2 bases, with 14 bases lying between them. Germline-derived CDR1 and CDR2 are LGHNA and YSLEER. The CDR3 is 16 amino acids.

The sequencing input was peripheral blood. This TCR derives from a man aged 25-40 years with COVID-19, enrolled during active disease. The V gene is TRBV4-3, the J gene TRBJ2-2; D uncertain. The CDR3 DNA follows: TGCGCCAGCAGCCGCACAAACCAACGAAACACCGGGGAGCTGTTTTTT. This translates into CASSRTNQRNTGELFF.